This entry lists 2 T cell receptor beta chains sequenced from one sample in a study of T cell repertoires in cytomegalovirus infection. TCRdb used MiXCR to reprocess the reads, holding one entry per CDR3 protein. Among about 160,000 distinct CDR3 sequences listed, 17% were seen once. The specimen was CD8+ T cells from PBMCs. These receptors all come from a human donor in good health (CMV status not recorded). Some clones in this sample may be carry-over from other donors' samples.

This clonotype was found a few times. It is likely a read error, because the conserved phenylalanine at the end of the CDR3 is missing. No DNA is shown, since the ends of the CDR3 on it are uncertain; the CDR3 is the one TCRdb lists. V gene TRBV7-6 combines with J gene TRBJ2-7; the DNA was not used to check the table's D call, TRBD1. A total of 13 residues make up the CDR3, ends included. Germline V CDR1 and CDR2: SGHVS, FNYEAQ. CDR3 sequence reads: CASSSAGGGPPSI.

This clonotype has only a few counts. The rearrangement uses TRBV15 and TRBJ2-7; 7 bases line up with TRBD1. V lost 4 bases to trimming and J lost 4 bases; unmatched junction nucleotides: 4. Germline CDR1 is LNHNV and CDR2 is YYDKDF (reference sequence). This CDR3 region has 13 residues. Written as DNA, the CDR3 is TGTGCCACCAGCACAAGACAGGGTTACGAGCAGTACTTC. This sequence encodes CATSTRQGYEQYF.